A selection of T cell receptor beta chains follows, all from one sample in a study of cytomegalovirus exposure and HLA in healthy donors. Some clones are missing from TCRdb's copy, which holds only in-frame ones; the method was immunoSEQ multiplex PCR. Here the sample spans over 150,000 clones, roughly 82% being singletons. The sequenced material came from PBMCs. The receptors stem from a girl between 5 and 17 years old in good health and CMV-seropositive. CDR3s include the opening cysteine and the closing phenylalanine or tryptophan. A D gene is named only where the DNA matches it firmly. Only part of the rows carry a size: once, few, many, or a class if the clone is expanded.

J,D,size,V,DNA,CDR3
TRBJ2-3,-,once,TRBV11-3,TGTGCCAGCAGCCCAGTAGCCTCCACCACAGATACGCAGTATTTT,CASSPVASTTDTQYF
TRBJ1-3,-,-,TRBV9,TGTGCCAGCAGCCCAAGGGGTGCGATGACTGCCTCTGGAAACACCATATATTTT,CASSPRGAMTASGNTIYF
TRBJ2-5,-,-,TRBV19,TGTGCCAGTAGTATCCCGGGCCAAGAGACCCAGTACTTC,CASSIPGQETQYF
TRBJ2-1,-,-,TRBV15,TGTGCCACCAGCAGAGACCTCACGGAAGGAGGGCCCTACAATGAGCAGTTCTTC,CATSRDLTEGGPYNEQFF
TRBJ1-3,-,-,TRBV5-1,TGCGCCAGCAGCTTGTTTGGGACAACGATCTCTGGAAACACCATATATTTT,CASSLFGTTISGNTIYF
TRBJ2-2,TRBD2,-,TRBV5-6,TGTGCCAGCAGCTTGGTTTGGCGGGGGAGAACCGGGGAGCTGTTTTTT,CASSLVWRGRTGELFF
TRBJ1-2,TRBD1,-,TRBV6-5,TGTGCCAGCAGTTGGGCAGGGGGTGATAACTATGGCTACACCTTC,CASSWAGGDNYGYTF
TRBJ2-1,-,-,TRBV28,TGTGCCAGCAGTTTAGCGACGGCCAGCGGCAATGAGCAGTTCTTC,CASSLATASGNEQFF
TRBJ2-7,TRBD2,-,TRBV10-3,TGTGCCATCAGTGTTTTAGCGGGAGTAGGCGAGCAGTACTTC,CAISVLAGVGEQYF
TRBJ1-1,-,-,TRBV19,TGTGCCAGTAGCGGGTTCGGCGGTCCGAACACTGAAGCTTTCTTT,CASSGFGGPNTEAFF
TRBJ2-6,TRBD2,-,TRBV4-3,TGCGCCAGCAGCCGAGCGGGGGACTCTGGGGCCAACGTCCTGACTTTC,CASSRAGDSGANVLTF
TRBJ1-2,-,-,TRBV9,TGTGCCAGCAGCGTAGGGGGGGGCGCTGATGGCTACACCTTC,CASSVGGGADGYTF
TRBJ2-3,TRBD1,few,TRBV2,TGTGCCAGCAGTCCGGGACAGGAGGTCCCCAGCCATTTT,CASSPGQEVPSHF
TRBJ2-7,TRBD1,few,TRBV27,TGTGCCAGCAGCCATACCGGGACAGGGATTTACGAGCAGTACTTC,CASSHTGTGIYEQYF
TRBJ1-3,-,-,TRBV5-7,TGTGCCAGCGATACTAAGAGGCGGGGTGAGGTATCTGGAAACACCATATATTTT,CASDTKRRGEVSGNTIYF
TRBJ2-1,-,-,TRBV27,TGTGCCAGCATTTCCGGGGGTGAGCAGTTCTTC,CASISGGEQFF
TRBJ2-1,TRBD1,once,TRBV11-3,TGTGCCAGCAGCGTAGGGACAGGGGGACGGGTCGATGAGCAGTTCTTC,CASSVGTGGRVDEQFF
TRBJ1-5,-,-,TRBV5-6,TGTGCCAGCAGCGTGGGACCTGCGGAGCCCCAGCATTTT,CASSVGPAEPQHF
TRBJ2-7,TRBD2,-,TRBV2,TGTGCCAGCAGTGAACTAGCGGGCTCCTACGAGCAGTACTTC,CASSELAGSYEQYF
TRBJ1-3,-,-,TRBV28,TGTGCCAGCAGTCCCGAACTCTCGTCTGGAAACACCATATATTTT,CASSPELSSGNTIYF
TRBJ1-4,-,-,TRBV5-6,TGTGCCAGCACAACGCCGGGGGTAAAACTGTTTTTT,CASTTPGVKLFF
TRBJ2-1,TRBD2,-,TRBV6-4,TGTGCCAGCAGTCCCAGACTAGCGGGGCTGAGTGAGCAGTTCTTC,CASSPRLAGLSEQFF
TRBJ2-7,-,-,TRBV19,TGTGCCAGTAGTATAGGGTTGACTACCAGACAGGCCTATCCCTACGAGCAGTACTTC,CASSIGLTTRQAYPYEQYF
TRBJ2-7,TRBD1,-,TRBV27,TGTGCCAGCGGATACTACCGGGACAGGTCCCACGAGCAGTACTTC,CASGYYRDRSHEQYF
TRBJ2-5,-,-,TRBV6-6,TGTGCCAGCAAACAGGCCCAAGAGACCCAGTACTTC,CASKQAQETQYF
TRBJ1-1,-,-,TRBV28,TGTGCCAGCAGTTTACGGCCAGGGGTGAACACTGAAGCTTTCTTT,CASSLRPGVNTEAFF
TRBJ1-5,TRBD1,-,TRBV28,TGTGCCAGCAGTTTACCCTGGACAGGGGGCGTTCAGCCCCAGCATTTT,CASSLPWTGGVQPQHF
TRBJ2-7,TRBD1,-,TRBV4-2,TGTGCCAGCAGCCAAGTCAACTTTAGGGGGCGTCTCTCCTACGAGCAGTACTTC,CASSQVNFRGRLSYEQYF
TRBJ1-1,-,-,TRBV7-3,TGTGCCAGCAGCTTGGTCCAGGGCGCTGAAGCTTTCTTT,CASSLVQGAEAFF
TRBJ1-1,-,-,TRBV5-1,TGCGCCAGCAGCCCCCACAGGGCGAACACTGAGGCTTTCTTT,CASSPHRANTEAFF
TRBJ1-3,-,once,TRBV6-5,TGTGCCAGCAGTCCTGGGACACTCTCTGGAAACACCATATATTTT,CASSPGTLSGNTIYF
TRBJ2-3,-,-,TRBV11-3,TGTGCCAGCAGCTCTCACGGGCGGGCGGGTACAGATACGCAGTATTTT,CASSSHGRAGTDTQYF
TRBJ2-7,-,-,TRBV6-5,TGTGCCAGCAGTTACGGGACTGGGCAGGTCTACGAGCAGTACTTC,CASSYGTGQVYEQYF
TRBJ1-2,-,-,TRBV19,TGTGCCAGTACCGACACCACCTATGGCTACACCTTC,CASTDTTYGYTF
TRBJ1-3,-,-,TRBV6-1,TGTGCCAGCAGTGAACAGGCGCAGGGAAACACCATATATTTT,CASSEQAQGNTIYF
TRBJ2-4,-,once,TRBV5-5,TGTGCCAGCAGCGGAGCCGGGAACAACATTCAGTACTTC,CASSGAGNNIQYF
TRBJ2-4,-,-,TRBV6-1,TGTGCCAGCAGTGAACCCGGGGTAGCCAAAAACATTCAGTACTTC,CASSEPGVAKNIQYF
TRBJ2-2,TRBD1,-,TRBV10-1,TGCGCCAGCAGCACGGACAGGGGATCCGGGGAGCTGTTTTTT,CASSTDRGSGELFF